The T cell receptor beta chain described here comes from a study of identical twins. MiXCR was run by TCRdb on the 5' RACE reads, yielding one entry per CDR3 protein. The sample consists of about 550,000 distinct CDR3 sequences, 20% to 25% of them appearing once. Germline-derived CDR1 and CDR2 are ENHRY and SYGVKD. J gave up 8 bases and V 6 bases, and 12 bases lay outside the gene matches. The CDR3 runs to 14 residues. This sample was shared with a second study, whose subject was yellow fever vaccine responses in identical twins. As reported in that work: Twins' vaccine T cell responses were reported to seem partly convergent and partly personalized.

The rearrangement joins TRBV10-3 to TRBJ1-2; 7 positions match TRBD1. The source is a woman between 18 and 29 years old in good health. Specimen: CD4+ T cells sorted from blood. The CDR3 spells CAIREGQVFPGYTF. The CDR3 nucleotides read TGTGCCATCAGGGAAGGACAGGTGTTTCCCGGCTACACCTTC.